Presented here are 2 T cell receptor beta chains from one specimen sequenced in a study of shared clonotypes between healthy human individuals (dated by TCRdb to about 2020). Libraries were prepared through the immunoSEQ multiplex PCR assay. TCRdb took over this immuneACCESS table, retaining in-frame rearrangements with V and J assigned. Such tables are incomplete; in checked studies, under half of the missing clones stem from an unresolved V gene, and the remainder is unexplained. The sample data list roughly 1,600,000 clones, and around 98.5% of these were observed just once. The ten largest make up about 0.35% of the sample. Sequencing was carried out using naive CD4+ T cells sorted from blood. The cell subset or site tag for this specimen amounts to: CD45RA+ positively selected. Every receptor here comes from a man aged 30-40 years in good health.

This chain links TRBV25-1 with TRBJ1-1; no firm D call. CDR1 is MGHDK, CDR2 SYGVNS, per germline. The CDR3 covers 14 residues. V was clipped by 3 bases and J by 3 bases, with 11 bases between them. CDR3 sequence reads: CASSELRQDTEAFF. The CDR3 bases are TGTGCCAGCAGTGAGTTAAGGCAGGACACTGAAGCTTTCTTT.

The chain recombines TRBV29-1 with TRBJ2-1, with D possibly being TRBD1 or TRBD2 (5 bases each). Germline loops: CDR1 SQVTM, CDR2 ANQGSEA. This CDR3 has 12 amino acids. V lost 7 bases, J lost 3 bases, and 10 bases lay in between. As DNA, the CDR3 is TGCAGCGGGGACGGGTACTACAATGAGCAGTTCTTC. It translates to CSGDGYYNEQFF.